This TCR beta chain was observed in a study of cytomegalovirus exposure and HLA in healthy donors. Study at large: Early released data had around 79 million unique TCRs, all coming from HLA-typed donors. Study-wide findings and caveats: For most TCR beta V segments, an earlier analysis put the productive rate at about 87% or about 30% of the time.

In this sample, this clone turned up once. Its antigen is not known. Primers: 60 Vbeta forward and 13 Jbeta reverse. Sequenced by immunoSEQ multiplex PCR; TCRdb stores in-frame clones only, minus some. The sample lists more than 100,000 clones, 73% occurring once. CDR1 is SGHTS and CDR2 is YDEGEE in the germline V gene. Trimming left V 9 bases short and J 6 bases short, with 17 bases between. CDR3 size: 13 residues. The sequencing input was PBMCs. The rearrangement uses TRBV5-8 and TRBJ2-3; TRBD1 is a possible D gene (6 bases). This receptor was identified in a woman in her thirties or forties in good health and CMV-seronegative. The CDR3 sequence is CATKTRGSDTQYF. Here the CDR3 DNA reads TGTGCCACCAAAACCAGGGGATCGGATACGCAGTATTTT.